A single sample gave rise to the 7 T cell receptor beta chains below, sequenced in a study of cytomegalovirus exposure and HLA in healthy donors. Use of 60 Vbeta and 13 Jbeta primers characterized the PCR. Some clones are missing from TCRdb's copy, which holds only in-frame ones; the method was immunoSEQ multiplex PCR. This table holds tens of thousands of clones, roughly 70% found once. Specimen: PBMCs. These receptors were collected from a woman aged 45-60 years in good health and CMV-seropositive.

The genes are TRBV19 and TRBJ2-1, with TRBD2 matching over 13 bases. The V gene's germline CDR1 is LNHDA and CDR2 SQIVND (reference sequence). J lost 10 bases, V lost 5 bases, and 11 bases had no gene match. CDR3 length equals 16 residues. The CDR3 nucleotides read TGTGCCAGTAGTCCCCGACTAGCGGGGGGAGGGAGGGAGCAGTTCTTC. It yields the protein CASSPRLAGGGREQFF.

The V call is TRBV19, the J call TRBJ2-3; tentative D call: TRBD2 (6 bases). V gave up 2 bases and J gave up 3 bases, with 12 bases separating them. The germline V gene encodes CDR1 LNHDA and CDR2 SQIVND (reference sequence). The CDR3 totals 15 residues. CDR3 in DNA: TGTGCCAGTAGTATACTACCCGGAGGGACAGATACGCAGTATTTT. It is translated as CASSILPGGTDTQYF.

The chain uses TRBV7-3 and TRBJ2-1, with D perhaps TRBD2 (5 bases). Trimming removed 6 bases at V and 5 bases at J, with 11 bases between. Germline CDR1 SGHTA, CDR2 FQGTGA. There are 13 residues in the CDR3. The CDR3, as DNA: TGTGCCAGCAGTCTTACTAGGGACAATGAGCAGTTCTTC. As protein: CASSLTRDNEQFF.

This clone was detected only once. Other DNA variants within this sample encode the same CDR3. V usage is TRBV4-2 and J usage is TRBJ1-2, with D unresolved. The CDR3 runs 15 residues. Germline assignment: CDR1 LGHNA and CDR2 YNFKEQ. Trimming pared 1 base from V and 4 bases from J, leaving 13 bases between. The CDR3 here is CASSQARGQSYGYTF. CDR3 DNA: TGTGCCAGCAGCCAAGCGCGAGGGCAATCCTATGGCTACACCTTC.

The chain recombines TRBV19 with TRBJ2-1; 11 nucleotides align to TRBD1. V dropped 4 bases and J dropped 6; count of bases not matched to a gene: 8. The CDR3 is 16 amino acids. Germline CDR1 LNHDA, CDR2 SQIVND (reference sequence). The CDR3 protein is CASSKVGTGGFNEQFF. In nucleotides, the CDR3 is TGTGCCAGTAGTAAGGTTGGGACAGGGGGGTTCAATGAGCAGTTCTTC.

The J gene is TRBJ2-2, the V gene TRBV7-9; D is perhaps TRBD2 (6 bases). Trimming pared 2 bases from V and 7 bases from J, leaving 8 bases between. The CDR3 covers 13 residues. Looked up from germline, CDR1 is SEHNR and CDR2 is FQNEAQ (reference sequence). CDR3 amino acids: CASSLRGLGELFF. The DNA of the CDR3 is TGTGCCAGCAGCTTACGGGGACTCGGGGAGCTGTTTTTT.

This chain uses TRBV6-5 with TRBJ2-1, with TRBD2 identical over 7 bases. This CDR3 comprises 15 residues. J was trimmed by 3 bases and V by 4 bases; bases with no gene match: 6. Germline V gene sequence: CDR1 MNHEY, CDR2 SVGAGI. The CDR3 reads CASSSGGGIYNEQFF. The CDR3 nucleotides are TGTGCCAGCAGTTCCGGCGGGGGAATCTACAATGAGCAGTTCTTC.